This T cell receptor beta chain was documented in a study of blood T cell repertoires in COVID-19. Background on the study: COVID-19 samples collected from the United States, Italy and Spain covered acute and convalescent phases.

Unmatched junction bases numbered 11, after V lost 4 bases and J lost 3 bases. Germline CDR1 reads MGHRA; CDR2 reads YSYEKL. This CDR3 has 17 amino acids. Original handling: Nucleated cell number was recorded as an estimate derived from reference gene primer amplification. This table comes from immunoSEQ multiplex PCR, and its TCRdb copy is limited to in-frame clones, with some not included. D and trimming were read from the DNA, whereas the V and J calls and clone size are those reported in that table. Among fewer than 200,000 clones, roughly 81% were seen once, and the ten largest hold around 5%. The receptor's source is a woman aged 45-60 years with COVID-19, enrolled during active disease. The chain employs TRBV4-1 and TRBJ2-2, with TRBD2 matching 7 bases. Sequenced input: peripheral blood. The CDR3: CASSPTGLAAHTGELFF. The CDR3, as DNA: TGCGCCAGCAGCCCTACCGGGCTAGCGGCTCACACCGGGGAGCTGTTTTTT.